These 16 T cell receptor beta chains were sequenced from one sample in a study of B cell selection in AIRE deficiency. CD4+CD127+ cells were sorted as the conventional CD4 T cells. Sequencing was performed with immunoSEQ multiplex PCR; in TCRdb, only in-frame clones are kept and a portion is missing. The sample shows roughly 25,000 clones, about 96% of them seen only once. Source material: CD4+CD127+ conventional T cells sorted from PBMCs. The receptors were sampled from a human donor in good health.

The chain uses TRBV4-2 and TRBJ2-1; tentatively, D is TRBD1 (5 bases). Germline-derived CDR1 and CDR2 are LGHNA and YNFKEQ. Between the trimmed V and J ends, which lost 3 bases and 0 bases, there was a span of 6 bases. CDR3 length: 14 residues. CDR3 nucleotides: TGTGCCAGCAGCCAGGGGCTCTCCTACAATGAGCAGTTCTTC. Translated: CASSQGLSYNEQFF.

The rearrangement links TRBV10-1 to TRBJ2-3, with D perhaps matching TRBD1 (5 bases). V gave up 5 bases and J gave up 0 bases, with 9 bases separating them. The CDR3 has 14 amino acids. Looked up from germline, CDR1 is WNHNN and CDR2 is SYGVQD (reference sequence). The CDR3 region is CASSHRPSTDTQYF. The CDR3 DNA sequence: TGCGCCAGCAGTCACAGGCCTAGCACAGATACGCAGTATTTT.

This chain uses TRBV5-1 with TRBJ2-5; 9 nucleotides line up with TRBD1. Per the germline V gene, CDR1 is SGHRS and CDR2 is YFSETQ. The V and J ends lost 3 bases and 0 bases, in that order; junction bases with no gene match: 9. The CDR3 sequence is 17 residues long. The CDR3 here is CASSSIPGQGNQETQYF. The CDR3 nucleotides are TGCGCCAGCAGCTCAATTCCGGGACAGGGCAACCAAGAGACCCAGTACTTC.

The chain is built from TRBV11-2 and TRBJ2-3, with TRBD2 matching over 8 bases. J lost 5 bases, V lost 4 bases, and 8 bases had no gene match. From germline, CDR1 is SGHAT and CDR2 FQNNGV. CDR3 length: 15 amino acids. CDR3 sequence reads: CASSSRLAMGDTQYF. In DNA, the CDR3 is TGTGCCAGCAGCTCTCGACTAGCGATGGGAGATACGCAGTATTTT.

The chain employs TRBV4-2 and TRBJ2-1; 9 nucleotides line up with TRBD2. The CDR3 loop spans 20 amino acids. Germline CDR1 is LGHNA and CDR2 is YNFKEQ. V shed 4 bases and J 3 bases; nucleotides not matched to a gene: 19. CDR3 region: CASSRVGRIAGVRDYNEQFF. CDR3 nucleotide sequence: TGTGCCAGCAGCCGTGTCGGGAGGATAGCGGGAGTTCGGGACTACAATGAGCAGTTCTTC.

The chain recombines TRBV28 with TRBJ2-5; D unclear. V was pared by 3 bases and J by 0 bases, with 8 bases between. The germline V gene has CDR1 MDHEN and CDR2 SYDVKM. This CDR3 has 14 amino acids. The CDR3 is CASSFEPNQETQYF. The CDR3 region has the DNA TGTGCCAGCAGTTTCGAGCCGAACCAAGAGACCCAGTACTTC.

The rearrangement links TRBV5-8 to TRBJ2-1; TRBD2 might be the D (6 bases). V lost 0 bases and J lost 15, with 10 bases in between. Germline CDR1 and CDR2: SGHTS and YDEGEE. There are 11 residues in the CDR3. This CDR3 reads CASSLAGRPFF. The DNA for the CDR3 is TGTGCCAGCAGCTTGGCAGGGAGGCCGTTCTTC.

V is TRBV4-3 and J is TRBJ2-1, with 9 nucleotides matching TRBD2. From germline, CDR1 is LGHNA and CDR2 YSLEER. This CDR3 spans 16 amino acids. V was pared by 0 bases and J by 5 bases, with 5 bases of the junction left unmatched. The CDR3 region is CASSQEGLARDNEQFF. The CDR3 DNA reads TGCGCCAGCAGCCAAGAAGGACTAGCGAGAGACAATGAGCAGTTCTTC.

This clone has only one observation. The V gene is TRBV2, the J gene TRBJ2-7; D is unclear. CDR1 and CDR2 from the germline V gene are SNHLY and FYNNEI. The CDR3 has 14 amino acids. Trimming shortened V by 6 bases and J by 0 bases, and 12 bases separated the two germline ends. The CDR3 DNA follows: TGTGCCAGCAGCCGACACCGCACCTCCTACGAGCAGTACTTC. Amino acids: CASSRHRTSYEQYF.

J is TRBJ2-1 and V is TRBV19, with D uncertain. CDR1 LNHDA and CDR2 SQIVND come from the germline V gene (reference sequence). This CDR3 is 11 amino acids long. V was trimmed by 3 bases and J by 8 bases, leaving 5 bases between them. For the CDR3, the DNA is TGTGCCAGTAGTATTCAGGATGAGCAGTTCTTC. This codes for CASSIQDEQFF.

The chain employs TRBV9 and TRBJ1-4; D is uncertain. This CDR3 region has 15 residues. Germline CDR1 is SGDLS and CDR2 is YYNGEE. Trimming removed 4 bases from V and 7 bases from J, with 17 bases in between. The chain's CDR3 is CASSLNPDASEKLFF. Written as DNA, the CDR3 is TGTGCCAGCAGCCTAAACCCGGACGCCTCTGAAAAACTGTTTTTT.

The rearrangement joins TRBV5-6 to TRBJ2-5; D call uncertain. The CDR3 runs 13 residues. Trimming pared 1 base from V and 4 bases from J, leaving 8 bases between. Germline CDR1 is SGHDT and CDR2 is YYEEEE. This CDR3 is CASSLRNGETQYF. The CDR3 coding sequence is TGTGCCAGCAGCTTGAGGAATGGAGAGACCCAGTACTTC.

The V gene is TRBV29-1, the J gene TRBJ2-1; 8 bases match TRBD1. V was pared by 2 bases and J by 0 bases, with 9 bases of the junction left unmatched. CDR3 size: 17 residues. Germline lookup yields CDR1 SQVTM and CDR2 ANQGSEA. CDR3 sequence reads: CSVERPRQGSSYNEQFF. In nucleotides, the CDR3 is TGCAGCGTTGAAAGGCCCAGACAGGGGAGCTCCTACAATGAGCAGTTCTTC.

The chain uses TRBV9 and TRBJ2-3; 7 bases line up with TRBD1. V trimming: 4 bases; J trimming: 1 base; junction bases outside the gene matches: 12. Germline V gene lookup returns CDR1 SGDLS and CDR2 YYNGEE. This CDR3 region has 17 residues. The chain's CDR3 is CASSRGDSNSGTDTQYF. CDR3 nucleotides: TGTGCCAGCAGCAGAGGGGACAGCAACTCCGGCACAGATACGCAGTATTTT.

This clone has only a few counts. As DNA, the CDR3 is TGTGCCAGCAGAAGGACAGGGGGGTTATACGAGCAGTACTTC. Translating gives CASRRTGGLYEQYF. The chain uses TRBV27 and TRBJ2-7, with 10 bases matching TRBD1. The germline V gene has CDR1 MNHEY and CDR2 SMNVEV (reference sequence). The length of the CDR3 is 14 residues. V lost 6 bases, J lost 4 bases, and 6 bases stayed unmatched.

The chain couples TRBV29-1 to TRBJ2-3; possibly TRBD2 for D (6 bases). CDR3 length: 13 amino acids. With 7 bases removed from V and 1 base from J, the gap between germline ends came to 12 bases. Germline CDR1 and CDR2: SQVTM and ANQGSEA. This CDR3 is CSGRVSGTDTQYF. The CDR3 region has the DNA TGCAGCGGGAGGGTTAGCGGCACAGATACGCAGTATTTT.